This is a list of T cell receptor beta chains from one sample in a study of blood T cell repertoires in COVID-19. Sequenced by immunoSEQ multiplex PCR; TCRdb stores in-frame clones only, minus some. The repertoire holds 130,000 to 150,000 clones, approximately 80% seen once, with more than 5% in the top ten. Material: PBMCs or T cells enriched from blood (not recorded which). The source of these receptors is a woman aged 40 to 55 who had recovered from COVID-19. The CDR3 runs from the conserved cysteine through the conserved F or W. The D gene is left open where the match is weak. Only some rows state a clone size, as once, few, many or a class for expanded clones.

D gene,J gene,V gene,clone size,CDR3 protein,CDR3 DNA
-,TRBJ2-1,TRBV5-1,-,CASSLAGGQDNEQFF,TGCGCCAGCAGCTTGGCCGGCGGACAAGACAATGAGCAGTTCTTC
TRBD1,TRBJ2-2,TRBV18,-,CASSLGQVNTGELFF,TGTGCCAGCTCGCTGGGACAGGTCAACACCGGGGAGCTGTTTTTT
-,TRBJ2-1,TRBV19,-,CASSIDLRNEQFF,TGTGCCAGTAGTATAGATCTTAGAAATGAGCAGTTCTTC
-,TRBJ1-3,TRBV2,-,CASSPAQWRNSGNTIYF,TGTGCCAGCAGTCCCGCCCAGTGGAGGAACTCTGGAAACACCATATATTTT
-,TRBJ1-2,TRBV27,-,CASSFKGVSGYTF,TGTGCCAGCAGTTTCAAGGGGGTGAGCGGCTACACCTTC
TRBD2,TRBJ2-1,TRBV2,-,CASGGLAGYNEQFF,TGTGCCAGCGGGGGACTAGCGGGGTACAATGAGCAGTTCTTC
-,TRBJ1-1,TRBV19,-,CASSIGGGMNTEAFF,TGTGCCAGTAGTATTGGTGGGGGGATGAACACTGAAGCTTTCTTT
-,TRBJ2-1,TRBV7-9,-,CASSSPGYNEQFF,TGTGCCAGCAGCTCGCCGGGCTACAATGAGCAGTTCTTC
-,TRBJ1-5,TRBV12-5,few,CASGLVSALSNQPQHF,TGTGCTAGTGGTTTGGTCAGCGCACTTAGCAATCAGCCCCAGCATTTT
TRBD1,TRBJ1-1,TRBV19,few,CATAPWGQGMNTEAFF,TGTGCCACCGCCCCCTGGGGACAGGGCATGAACACTGAAGCTTTCTTT
TRBD2,TRBJ2-3,TRBV18,-,CASSPSGGRTDTQYF,TGTGCCAGCTCACCATCGGGGGGACGGACAGATACGCAGTATTTT
-,TRBJ2-5,TRBV7-6,-,CASSSLWAGNGFLYQETQYF,TGTGCCAGCAGCTCCCTTTGGGCGGGGAATGGTTTTTTGTACCAAGAGACCCAGTACTTC
TRBD1,TRBJ1-2,TRBV2,-,CASSEDRNYGYTF,TGTGCCAGCAGCGAGGACAGGAACTATGGCTACACCTTC
-,TRBJ2-2,TRBV6-1,-,CASSDRRETGELFF,TGTGCCAGCAGTGACCGCAGGGAAACCGGGGAGCTGTTTTTT
TRBD1,TRBJ1-2,TRBV2,-,CASSYGQGGYGYTF,TGTGCCAGCAGTTACGGACAGGGAGGGTATGGCTACACCTTC
-,TRBJ2-7,TRBV7-9,-,CASSTGTYEQYF,TGTGCCAGCAGCACAGGGACCTACGAGCAGTACTTC
-,TRBJ2-7,TRBV6-5,once,CASSYTGGDYEQYF,TGTGCCAGCAGTTACACAGGTGGCGACTACGAGCAGTACTTC
-,TRBJ1-1,TRBV25-1,-,CASSEGENTEAFF,TGTGCCAGCAGTGAGGGCGAGAACACTGAAGCTTTCTTT
TRBD2,TRBJ2-5,TRBV3-1/TRBV3-2,-,CASSPSPVSTSAETQYF,TGTGCCAGCAGCCCGTCGCCCGTTTCCACTAGCGCGGAGACCCAGTACTTC